The 6 T cell receptor beta chains below all came from one sample that was sequenced in a study of human T cells and chemical hapten exposure. As to time point: patch test 1, 2 weeks after DPC sensitization. Treatment specified: therapeutic diphenylcyclopropenone sensitization with weekly scalp DPC. TCRdb called the RACE reads again in MiXCR, with one record for every CDR3 protein. The sample lists 95,000 to 150,000 distinct CDR3 sequences, roughly 13% occurring once. Source: whole blood, taken in connection with sensitization to the hapten diphenylcyclopropenone (DPC). All receptors come from a man in his late teens or twenties with alopecia areata. Some clones in this sample may be carry-over from other donors' samples.

This clonotype occurred many times. The chain has TRBV27 and TRBJ1-1; D call uncertain. The germline V gene has CDR1 MNHEY and CDR2 SMNVEV (reference sequence). V shed 1 base and J shed 1 base, with 4 bases lying between them. The CDR3 covers 13 residues. For the CDR3, the DNA is TGTGCCAGCAGTTTATGGAGGAACACTGAAGCTTTCTTT. Translated, it gives CASSLWRNTEAFF.

The chain uses TRBV12-3 or TRBV12-4 and TRBJ2-2, with D unclear. Trimming pared 5 bases from V and 1 base from J, leaving 11 bases between. This CDR3 contains 15 residues. The CDR3 region has the DNA TGTGCCAGCAGTCCTATCTCAAGGAACACCGGGGAGCTGTTTTTT. This translates into CASSPISRNTGELFF.

This clonotype has only a few counts. The chain is built from TRBV24-1 and TRBJ2-5, with 9 bases aligning to TRBD1. The trim removed 7 bases at V and 5 bases at J, leaving 7 bases unmatched. This CDR3 is 14 amino acids long. CDR1 KGHDR and CDR2 SFDVKD come from the germline V gene. CDR3 DNA: TGTGCCACCAGCGCGGGGACAGGGTCGGAGACCCAGTACTTC. Amino acid sequence: CATSAGTGSETQYF.

This clonotype was observed a few times. The chain couples TRBV2 to TRBJ2-3; 9 bases fit TRBD2. V shed 4 bases, J shed 5 bases, and the junction held 13 bases outside the gene matches. CDR1 is SNHLY and CDR2 is FYNNEI in the germline V gene. This CDR3 is 17 amino acids long. The CDR3 here is CASSGWPTSGAGDTQYF. For the CDR3, the DNA is TGTGCCAGCAGTGGATGGCCGACTAGCGGAGCAGGAGATACGCAGTATTTT.

The chain combines TRBV6-2 or TRBV6-3 with TRBJ2-6, with D hard to call. Per the germline V gene, CDR1 is MNHEY and CDR2 is SVGEGT. The CDR3 extends over 16 amino acids. Deletions cut 6 bases from V and 0 bases from J, with 12 bases between. The CDR3 bases are TGTGCCAGCAGATTGCATTCAGTCTCTGGGGCCAACGTCCTGACTTTC. It yields the protein CASRLHSVSGANVLTF.

This clonotype was seen a handful of times. The chain recombines TRBV27 with TRBJ2-4; 12 nucleotides agree with TRBD1. This CDR3 region has 17 residues. J gave up 1 base and V 7 bases, and 8 bases lay outside the gene matches. Germline CDR1 and CDR2: MNHEY and SMNVEV (reference sequence). The CDR3 loop reads CASKNPGQGAAKNIQYF. The CDR3 coding sequence is TGTGCCAGCAAGAACCCGGGACAGGGGGCTGCCAAAAACATTCAGTACTTC.